The subject of this entry is one T cell receptor beta chain. CDR3 length equals 15 residues. Germline V gives CDR1 ENHRY, CDR2 SYGVKD. V shed 11 bases and J shed 3 bases, with 21 bases lying between them. This specimen comes from a study of control samples from healthy donors and cancer patients. TCRdb's copy holds only in-frame clones and misses some; the assay was immunoSEQ multiplex PCR. The sample records some 120,000 clones, over 85% being singletons. Sample: blood. The V gene is TRBV10-3, the J gene TRBJ2-3; D is perhaps TRBD1 (5 bases). This TCR was sampled from a man younger than 45 in good health. CDR3 loop: CALRKGLGWTDTQYF. The DNA for the CDR3 is TGTGCCCTACGAAAGGGGTTAGGGTGGACAGATACGCAGTATTTT.